The rows below give T cell receptor beta chains drawn from one sample of a study of brain metastases from non-small cell lung cancer. Assay: immunoSEQ multiplex PCR; the TCRdb copy retains only in-frame clones and omits some. The sample has 2,500 or so clones; about 80% are singletons. Sequenced: primary lung tumor tissue. These receptors all stem from a donor at least 40 years old with non-small cell lung cancer. Both conserved end residues are part of each CDR3. A D gene is named only where the DNA matches it firmly. Clone size is shown for a subset of rows, as once, few, many or a class of expanded clone.

CDR3: CASSVEGGEGNGRALEEQFF; DNA: TGTGCCAGCAGCGTAGAAGGTGGCGAAGGGAACGGGAGGGCTCTCGAAGAGCAGTTCTTC; J: TRBJ2-1; V: TRBV9; D: TRBD2; size: NA
CDR3: CASSLQPLGDTQYF; DNA: TGTGCCAGCTCACTTCAACCATTGGGGGATACGCAGTATTTT; J: TRBJ2-3; V: TRBV18; D: NA; size: NA
CDR3: CASSQTRGQAIAAYNEQFF; DNA: TGTGCCAGCAGTCAAACGCGGGGACAGGCCATCGCGGCCTACAATGAGCAGTTCTTC; J: TRBJ2-1; V: TRBV3-1/TRBV3-2; D: TRBD1; size: NA
CDR3: CASSLAGSYNSPLHF; DNA: TGTGCCAGCAGCTTAGCTGGGTCCTATAATTCACCCCTCCACTTT; J: TRBJ1-6; V: TRBV7-2; D: NA; size: NA
CDR3: CASSLSYGGETQYF; DNA: TGTGCCAGCAGCTTATCTTATGGGGGAGAGACCCAGTACTTC; J: TRBJ2-5; V: TRBV7-2; D: NA; size: NA
CDR3: CASSYSFGELFF; DNA: TGTGCCAGCAGTTACTCGTTCGGGGAGCTGTTTTTT; J: TRBJ2-2; V: TRBV6-2/TRBV6-3; D: NA; size: NA
CDR3: CASSLPKGGEQFF; DNA: TGCGCCAGTAGCTTGCCGAAAGGGGGTGAGCAGTTCTTC; J: TRBJ2-1; V: TRBV5-1; D: NA; size: NA
CDR3: CASSHGQETDTQYF; DNA: TGTGCCAGCAGCCACGGACAGGAGACAGATACGCAGTATTTT; J: TRBJ2-3; V: TRBV14; D: TRBD1; size: NA
CDR3: CASSLGTSGINRQYF; DNA: TGTGCCAGCAGCTTAGGGACTAGCGGGATAAATAGGCAGTATTTT; J: TRBJ2-3; V: TRBV7-2; D: TRBD2; size: NA
CDR3: CASSSSGGTDTQYF; DNA: TGTGCCAGCAGTTCTAGCGGGGGCACAGATACGCAGTATTTT; J: TRBJ2-3; V: TRBV7-9; D: TRBD2; size: NA
CDR3: CASSLFRSTEAFF; DNA: TGTGCCAGCAGTTTATTTCGTAGCACTGAAGCTTTCTTT; J: TRBJ1-1; V: TRBV12-3/TRBV12-4; D: NA; size: NA
CDR3: CSVDLGTEAFF; DNA: TGCAGCGTTGACCTAGGCACTGAAGCTTTCTTT; J: TRBJ1-1; V: TRBV29-1; D: NA; size: once
CDR3: CATSVDGDEQYF; DNA: TGTGCCACCAGTGTCGATGGAGACGAGCAGTACTTC; J: TRBJ2-7; V: TRBV15; D: NA; size: NA
CDR3: CASSLAEVSGAFF; DNA: TGTGCCAGCAGCTTAGCGGAAGTCTCGGGGGCTTTCTTT; J: TRBJ1-1; V: TRBV7-9; D: NA; size: NA
CDR3: CAISGERHEQYF; DNA: TGTGCCATCAGTGGGGAGCGGCACGAGCAGTACTTC; J: TRBJ2-7; V: TRBV10-3; D: NA; size: NA
CDR3: CASSRTIQALNTEAFF; DNA: TGCGCCAGCAGTAGGACAATCCAGGCTTTGAACACTGAAGCTTTCTTT; J: TRBJ1-1; V: TRBV5-1; D: NA; size: few
CDR3: CATSDSATSGRGYEQYF; DNA: TGTGCCACCAGTGATTCCGCCACCTCCGGCAGGGGTTACGAGCAGTACTTC; J: TRBJ2-7; V: TRBV24-1; D: NA; size: NA
CDR3: CASSQDGTNGANEQFF; DNA: TGTGCCAGCAGCCAAGATGGGACTAACGGGGCGAATGAGCAGTTCTTC; J: TRBJ2-1; V: TRBV4-2; D: TRBD2; size: NA
CDR3: CVSSLGQDYGYTF; DNA: TGTGTCAGCAGCTTGGGACAGGACTATGGCTACACCTTC; J: TRBJ1-2; V: TRBV7-9; D: TRBD1; size: NA
CDR3: CASSLASSGAFWDTQYF; DNA: TGCGCCAGCAGCTTGGCCTCAAGCGGGGCCTTTTGGGATACGCAGTATTTT; J: TRBJ2-3; V: TRBV5-1; D: TRBD2; size: NA
CDR3: CASSPGGALYGYTF; DNA: TGTGCCAGCTCACCAGGCGGGGCACTCTATGGCTACACCTTC; J: TRBJ1-2; V: TRBV18; D: NA; size: NA
CDR3: CASSLGPTGHNEQFF; DNA: TGTGCCAGCAGCTTAGGACCGACAGGGCACAATGAGCAGTTCTTC; J: TRBJ2-1; V: TRBV11-3; D: TRBD1; size: once
CDR3: CATSPSGGRDQPQHF; DNA: TGTGCCACCAGTCCCAGTGGGGGAAGGGATCAGCCCCAGCATTTT; J: TRBJ1-5; V: TRBV24-1; D: NA; size: NA
CDR3: CASSLSQGTGYGYIF; DNA: TGTGCCAGCAGTTTATCTCAGGGGACAGGGTATGGCTACATCTTC; J: TRBJ1-2; V: TRBV27; D: TRBD1; size: NA
CDR3: CSVEETGVGYTF; DNA: TGCAGCGTTGAAGAGACAGGGGTCGGCTACACCTTC; J: TRBJ1-2; V: TRBV29-1; D: TRBD1; size: NA
CDR3: CASSQATHVGSSYNEQFF; DNA: TGCGCCAGCAGCCAAGCGACACATGTGGGTTCCTCCTACAATGAGCAGTTCTTC; J: TRBJ2-1; V: TRBV4-3; D: NA; size: NA
CDR3: CASSSRGDTRAEQYF; DNA: TGTGCCAGCAGCTCCCGGGGTGACACTCGGGCAGAGCAGTACTTC; J: TRBJ2-7; V: TRBV7-2; D: NA; size: NA
CDR3: CASSSPALGRETQYF; DNA: TGTGCCAGCAGCTCGCCCGCGCTGGGGAGAGAGACCCAGTACTTC; J: TRBJ2-5; V: TRBV7-2; D: NA; size: NA
CDR3: CASSQGEGETQYF; DNA: TGCGCCAGCAGTCAAGGGGAAGGAGAGACCCAGTACTTC; J: TRBJ2-5; V: TRBV4-3; D: NA; size: NA
CDR3: CASSPGMRNTEAFF; DNA: TGTGCCAGCAGCCCCGGGATGAGGAACACTGAAGCTTTCTTT; J: TRBJ1-1; V: TRBV7-3; D: NA; size: NA
CDR3: CASSYVGGRNTIYF; DNA: TGTGCCAGCAGTTACGTGGGGGGGCGAAACACCATATATTTT; J: TRBJ1-3; V: TRBV6-5; D: NA; size: NA
CDR3: CSVEEEQFF; DNA: TGCAGCGTGGAGGAGGAGCAGTTCTTC; J: TRBJ2-1; V: TRBV29-1; D: NA; size: NA
CDR3: CASSSHDREGSGSPLHF; DNA: TGTGCCAGCAGCTCGCACGACAGGGAGGGATCTGGTTCACCCCTCCACTTT; J: TRBJ1-6; V: TRBV7-9; D: TRBD1; size: NA
CDR3: CASSVVGGSGANVLTF; DNA: TGTGCCAGCAGCGTAGTAGGGGGCTCTGGGGCCAACGTCCTGACTTTC; J: TRBJ2-6; V: TRBV9; D: NA; size: NA
CDR3: CASSLERDEQFF; DNA: TGTGCCAGCAGCTTAGAAAGGGATGAGCAGTTCTTC; J: TRBJ2-1; V: TRBV7-9; D: NA; size: NA
CDR3: CATQRQKNTEAFF; DNA: TGTGCCACTCAGCGGCAGAAGAACACTGAAGCTTTCTTT; J: TRBJ1-1; V: TRBV15; D: NA; size: NA
CDR3: CASSYSEAVGNTIYF; DNA: TGTGCCAGCAGTTACTCGGAGGCGGTGGGAAACACCATATATTTT; J: TRBJ1-3; V: TRBV6-5; D: NA; size: NA
CDR3: CASSSSAGGPTYEQYF; DNA: TGTGCCAGCAGTTCGTCTGCGGGGGGACCAACCTACGAGCAGTACTTC; J: TRBJ2-7; V: TRBV27; D: TRBD2; size: NA
CDR3: CASSPYYTGELFF; DNA: TGTGCCAGCAGCCCCTATTACACCGGGGAGCTGTTTTTT; J: TRBJ2-2; V: TRBV5-5; D: NA; size: once
CDR3: CAWSVQDNQPQHF; DNA: TGTGCCTGGAGTGTACAGGACAATCAGCCCCAGCATTTT; J: TRBJ1-5; V: TRBV30; D: NA; size: NA
CDR3: CASSPAVQETQYF; DNA: TGTGCCAGCAGCCCCGCAGTGCAAGAGACCCAGTACTTC; J: TRBJ2-5; V: TRBV11-1; D: NA; size: NA
CDR3: CASQGTGNYEQYF; DNA: TGTGCCAGTCAAGGGACAGGGAACTACGAGCAGTACTTC; J: TRBJ2-7; V: TRBV6-5; D: TRBD1; size: few
CDR3: CASSPRTGENIQYF; DNA: TGTGCCAGCAGCCCGCGGACAGGGGAAAACATTCAGTACTTC; J: TRBJ2-4; V: TRBV9; D: TRBD1; size: NA
CDR3: CASKKLAGNTDTQYF; DNA: TGCGCCAGCAAAAAACTAGCGGGGAACACAGATACGCAGTATTTT; J: TRBJ2-3; V: TRBV5-1; D: TRBD2; size: NA
CDR3: CASSYSRQANTEAFF; DNA: TGTGCCAGCAGTTACTCCCGACAGGCGAACACTGAAGCTTTCTTT; J: TRBJ1-1; V: TRBV6-2/TRBV6-3; D: NA; size: NA
CDR3: CASSWKGGNTEAFF; DNA: TGTGCCAGCAGCTGGAAAGGGGGCAACACTGAAGCTTTCTTT; J: TRBJ1-1; V: TRBV7-2; D: TRBD1; size: NA